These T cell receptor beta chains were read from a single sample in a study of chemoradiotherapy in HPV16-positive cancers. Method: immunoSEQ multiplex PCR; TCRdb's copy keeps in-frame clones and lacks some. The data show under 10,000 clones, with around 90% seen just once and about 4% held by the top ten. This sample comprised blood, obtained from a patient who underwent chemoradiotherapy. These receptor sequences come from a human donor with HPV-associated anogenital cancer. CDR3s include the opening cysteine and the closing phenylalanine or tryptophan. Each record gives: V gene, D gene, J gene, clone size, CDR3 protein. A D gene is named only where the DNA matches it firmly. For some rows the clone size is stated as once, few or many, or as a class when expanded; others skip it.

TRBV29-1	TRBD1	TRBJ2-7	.	CSVGTGSYEQYF
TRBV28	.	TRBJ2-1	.	CASTPPRGSYNEQFF
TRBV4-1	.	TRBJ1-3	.	CASSQGFREGNTIYF
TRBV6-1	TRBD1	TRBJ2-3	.	CASSGHAQGGTDTQYF
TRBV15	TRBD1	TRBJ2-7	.	CATSRDSDRAEQYF
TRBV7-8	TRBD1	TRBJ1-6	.	CASSFWTGLDSPLHF
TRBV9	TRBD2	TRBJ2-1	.	CASSVMGTSVGYEQFF
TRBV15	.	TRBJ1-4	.	CATSRDGGPQEKLFF
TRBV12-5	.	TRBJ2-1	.	CASAPGAANEQFF
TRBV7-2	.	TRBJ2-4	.	CASSFLWDEKNIQYF
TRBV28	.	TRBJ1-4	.	CASTDQRGYLMPGEKLFF
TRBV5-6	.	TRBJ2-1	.	CASMAGAMRQFF
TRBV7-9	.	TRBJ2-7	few	CASSLEWSDYEQYF
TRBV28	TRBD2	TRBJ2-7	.	CASRLAGGYEQYF
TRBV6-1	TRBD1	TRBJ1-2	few	CASITGGHYGYTF
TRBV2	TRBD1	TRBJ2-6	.	CARGGQDLSGANVLTF
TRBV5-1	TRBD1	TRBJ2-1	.	CASSFVTGVRNEQFF
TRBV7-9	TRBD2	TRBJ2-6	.	CASSSAAGAVGANVLTF
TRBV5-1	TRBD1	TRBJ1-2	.	CASSSRGLGYGYTF
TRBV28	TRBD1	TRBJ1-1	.	CASSRTGKGSRAFF
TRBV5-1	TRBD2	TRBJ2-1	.	CASTPGGRTYNEQFF
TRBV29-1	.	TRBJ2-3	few	CSVDKGYSTDTQYF
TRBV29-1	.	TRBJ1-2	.	CSVEDHSYGYTF
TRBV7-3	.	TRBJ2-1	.	CASSSPWAHSFDEQFF
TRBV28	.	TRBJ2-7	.	CASRIGGSPSSYEQYF
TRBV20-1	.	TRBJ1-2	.	CSAIPRSGYTF
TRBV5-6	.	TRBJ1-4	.	CASSLGQFIEKLFF
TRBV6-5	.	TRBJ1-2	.	CASSLDSYYGYTF
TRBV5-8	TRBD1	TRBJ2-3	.	CASSLAEGRGRSDTQYF
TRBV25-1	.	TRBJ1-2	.	CASTDTTNYGYTF
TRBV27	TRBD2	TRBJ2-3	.	CASSSILAGADTQYF
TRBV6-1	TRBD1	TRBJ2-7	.	CASSEDRGYEQYF
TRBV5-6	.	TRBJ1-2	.	CASSLGYGYTF
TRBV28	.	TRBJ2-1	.	CASRGRYNEQFF
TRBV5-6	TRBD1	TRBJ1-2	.	CASSLGTGGDGYTF
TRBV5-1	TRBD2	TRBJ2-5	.	CASSLALVGLAVQETQYF
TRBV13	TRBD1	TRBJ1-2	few	CASSLGTGGYGYTF
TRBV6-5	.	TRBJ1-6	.	CASSYSSYNSPLHF
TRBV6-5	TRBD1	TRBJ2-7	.	CASSGEGQGGYEQYF
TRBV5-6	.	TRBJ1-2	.	CASSFASDSPYGYTF
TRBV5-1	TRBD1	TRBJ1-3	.	CASSLEGTGGNTIYF
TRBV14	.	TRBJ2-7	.	CASSQRGAYEQYF
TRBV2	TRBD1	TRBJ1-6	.	CASRPTGGGNSPLHF
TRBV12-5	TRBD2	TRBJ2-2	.	CASGFVSGGVGELFF
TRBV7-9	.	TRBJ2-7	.	CASSPGFTYEQYF
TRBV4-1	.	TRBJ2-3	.	CASSQERGGADTQYF
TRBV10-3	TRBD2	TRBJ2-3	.	CAISGQAGVRDTQYF
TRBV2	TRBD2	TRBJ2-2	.	CASRLLAGASSGELFF
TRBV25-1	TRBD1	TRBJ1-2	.	CASSAGTGLYGYTF
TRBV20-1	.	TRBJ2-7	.	CSAIHNDEQYF
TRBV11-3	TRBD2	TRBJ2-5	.	CASSKTGTSGGRETQYF